The next 2 T cell receptor beta chains were all read from a single sample in a study of cytomegalovirus exposure and HLA in healthy donors (dated by TCRdb to the late 2010s). Library creation used the immunoSEQ multiplex PCR assay. TCRdb stores this immuneACCESS table with in-frame sequences only. Part of the clones is absent; in the studies checked, under half of the shortfall reflects unresolved V genes, and no reason is known for the rest. The sample table lists 200,000 to 300,000 clones, 90% of them with a count of one. Together, the top ten hold 3% to 3.5% of the sample. The material sequenced was PBMCs. The receptors stem from a woman aged 25 to 39 in good health and CMV-seronegative.

This clone has just a few counts. The chain carries TRBV4-2 and TRBJ2-7, with 10 bases identical to TRBD2. After removal of 5 bases from V and 3 bases from J, the junction contained 1 base not matched to a gene. Germline CDR1 is LGHNA and CDR2 is YNFKEQ. This CDR3 is built from 13 residues. CDR3: CASSGLADYEQYF. The CDR3, as DNA: TGTGCCAGCAGCGGACTAGCGGACTACGAGCAGTACTTC.

This clone was seen a few times. This CDR3 is CARDGMPSYEQYF. Written as DNA, the CDR3 is TGTGCCAGAGACGGTATGCCCTCCTACGAGCAGTACTTC. The rearrangement joins TRBV2 to TRBJ2-7; no reliable D call. Trimming took off 9 bases at V and 0 bases at J, with 12 bases between the two ends. The CDR3 runs 13 residues. Germline V gene lookup returns CDR1 SNHLY and CDR2 FYNNEI.